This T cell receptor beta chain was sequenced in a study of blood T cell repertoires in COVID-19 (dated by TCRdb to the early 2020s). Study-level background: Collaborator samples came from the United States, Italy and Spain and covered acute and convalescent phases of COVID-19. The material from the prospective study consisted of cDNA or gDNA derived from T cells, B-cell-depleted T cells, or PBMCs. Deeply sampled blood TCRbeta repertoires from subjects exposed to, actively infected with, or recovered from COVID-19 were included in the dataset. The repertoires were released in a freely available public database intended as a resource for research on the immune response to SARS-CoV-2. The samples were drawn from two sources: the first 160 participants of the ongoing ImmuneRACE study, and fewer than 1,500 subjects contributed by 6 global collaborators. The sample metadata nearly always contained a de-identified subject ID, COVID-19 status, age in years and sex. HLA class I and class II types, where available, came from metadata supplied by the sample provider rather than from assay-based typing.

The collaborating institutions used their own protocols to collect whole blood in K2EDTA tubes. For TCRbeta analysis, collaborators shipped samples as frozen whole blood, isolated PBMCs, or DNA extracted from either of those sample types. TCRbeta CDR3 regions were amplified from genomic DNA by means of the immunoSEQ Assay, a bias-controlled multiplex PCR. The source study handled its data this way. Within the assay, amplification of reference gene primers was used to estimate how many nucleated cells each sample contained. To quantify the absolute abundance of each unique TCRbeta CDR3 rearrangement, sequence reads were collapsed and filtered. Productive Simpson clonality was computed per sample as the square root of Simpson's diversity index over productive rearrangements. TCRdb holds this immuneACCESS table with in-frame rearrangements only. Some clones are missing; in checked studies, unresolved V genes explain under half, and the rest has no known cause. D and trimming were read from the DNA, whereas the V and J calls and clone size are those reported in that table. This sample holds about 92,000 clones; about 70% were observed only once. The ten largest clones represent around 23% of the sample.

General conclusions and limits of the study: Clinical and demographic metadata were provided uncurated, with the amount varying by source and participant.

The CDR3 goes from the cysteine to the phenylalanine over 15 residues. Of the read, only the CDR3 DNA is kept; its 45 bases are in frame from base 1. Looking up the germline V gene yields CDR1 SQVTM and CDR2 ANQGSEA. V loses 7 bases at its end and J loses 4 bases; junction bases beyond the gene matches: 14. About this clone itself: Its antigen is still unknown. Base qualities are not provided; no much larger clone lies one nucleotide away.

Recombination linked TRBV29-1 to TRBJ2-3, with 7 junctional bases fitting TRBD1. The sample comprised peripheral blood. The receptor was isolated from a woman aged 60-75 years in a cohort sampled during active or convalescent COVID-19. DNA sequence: TGCAGCGCCGTGGACAGGTCACACCCCCCAGATACGCAGTATTTT. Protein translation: CSAVDRSHPPDTQYF.